This TCR beta chain was observed in a study of blood T cell repertoires in COVID-19. Study as a whole: Acute and convalescent COVID-19 samples came from the United States, Italy and Spain. Nucleic acid was either cDNA or gDNA, and it came from T cells, B-cell-depleted T cells, or PBMCs.

This clone is a singleton in its sample. The J segment lost 2 bases and the V segment lost 5 bases, leaving 4 bases of the junction unmatched. Per the germline V gene, CDR1 is SGHVS and CDR2 is FQNEAQ. The CDR3 contains 14 residues. Authors' data handling: Estimation of nucleated cell counts was performed using reference gene primer amplification. The method was immunoSEQ multiplex PCR; TCRdb's version includes in-frame clones alone and lacks a portion of them. That table gives V, J and clone size, and the DNA gave D and trimming. This sample has 50,000 or so clones, with 70% to 90% found just once. This TCR was recovered from a human donor in a cohort sampled during active COVID-19. Sequencing was done on a sample of peripheral blood. V gene TRBV7-8 combines with J gene TRBJ1-2; 8 bases line up with TRBD1. The CDR3 nucleotides read TGTGCCAGCAGCCCAGGGGGCGCAAACTATGGCTACACCTTC. Its translation: CASSPGGANYGYTF.